These T cell receptor beta chains were read from a single sample in a study of beta chain features in type 1 diabetes. Here immunoSEQ multiplex PCR was the method, and the copy in TCRdb shows in-frame clones only, minus some. Of 400,000 to 550,000 clones listed, about an eighth are singletons. Sequenced material: naive CD4+ T cells from blood. The source is a woman aged 18-30 years in good health. Each CDR3 is given with its conserved first and last residue. A D gene is named only where the DNA matches it firmly. Only part of the rows carry a size: once, few, many, or a class if the clone is expanded.

13	TRBJ2-3	few	TRBV29-1	.	CSVGRDGSDTQYF	TGCAGCGTTGGGAGGGACGGTTCAGATACGCAGTATTTT
14	TRBJ2-6	.	TRBV4-2	.	CASSQGEGANVLTF	TGTGCCAGCAGCCAAGGGGAAGGGGCCAACGTCCTGACTTTC
16	TRBJ2-1	few	TRBV5-1	TRBD1	CASSLFTGTGNNEQFF	TGCGCCAGCAGCTTGTTTACCGGGACAGGGAACAATGAGCAGTTCTTC
16	TRBJ2-3	.	TRBV7-7	.	CASSLAYGGSTDTQYF	TGTGCTAGCAGCCTGGCCTATGGGGGTAGCACAGATACGCAGTATTTT
15	TRBJ2-1	.	TRBV2	.	CAISGRGSTYNEQFF	TGTGCCATATCCGGAAGGGGCTCAACCTACAATGAGCAGTTCTTC
13	TRBJ2-1	.	TRBV7-3	TRBD1	CASSIGQGNEQFF	TGTGCCAGCAGCATAGGACAGGGGAATGAGCAGTTCTTC
17	TRBJ2-1	.	TRBV14	TRBD1	CASSHPNRGKDYNEQFF	TGTGCCAGCAGCCATCCCAACAGGGGGAAGGATTACAATGAGCAGTTCTTC
15	TRBJ2-3	.	TRBV7-8	TRBD1	CASSLTGSGTDTQYF	TGTGCCAGCAGCTTGACAGGGTCAGGGACAGATACGCAGTATTTT
16	TRBJ1-4	few	TRBV21-1	.	CASSKDREHGNEKLFF	TGTGCCAGCAGCAAAGACCGTGAGCACGGGAATGAAAAACTGTTTTTT
14	TRBJ2-2	few	TRBV7-2	.	CASSLDLLTGELFF	TGTGCCAGCAGCTTAGATTTGTTAACCGGGGAGCTGTTTTTT
13	TRBJ2-7	few	TRBV27	.	CASSFRTAYEQYF	TGTGCCAGCAGTTTCAGGACGGCCTACGAGCAGTACTTC
14	TRBJ1-2	few	TRBV5-6	.	CASSLRRLNYGYTF	TGTGCCAGCAGCTTAAGGCGGCTTAACTATGGCTACACCTTC
14	TRBJ2-3	.	TRBV7-2	.	CASSQDPAGHTQYF	TGTGCCAGCAGCCAAGATCCGGCAGGCCATACGCAGTATTTT
14	TRBJ2-1	few	TRBV9	.	CASSVGNGGNEQFF	TGTGCCAGCAGCGTAGGAAACGGGGGCAATGAGCAGTTCTTC
14	TRBJ2-4	few	TRBV19	.	CASSHPGAKNIQYF	TGTGCCAGTAGCCACCCAGGGGCGAAAAACATTCAGTACTTC
13	TRBJ2-1	few	TRBV7-2	.	CASSSSGFHEQFF	TGTGCCAGCAGCTCATCAGGGTTCCATGAGCAGTTCTTC
13	TRBJ1-5	few	TRBV27	.	CASSRALNQPQHF	TGTGCCAGCAGCAGGGCACTCAATCAGCCCCAGCATTTT
14	TRBJ2-1	.	TRBV2	TRBD2	CATTGTSGNNEQFF	TGTGCCACAACCGGGACTAGCGGGAACAATGAGCAGTTCTTC
14	TRBJ2-5	.	TRBV6-1	.	CASTGSDFQETQYF	TGTGCCAGCACAGGAAGCGACTTCCAAGAGACCCAGTACTTC
13	TRBJ2-4	.	TRBV10-3	TRBD1	CAISDRQGDVQYF	TGTGCCATCAGTGATCGTCAGGGGGACGTTCAGTACTTC
14	TRBJ1-3	.	TRBV12-5	.	CASGTGEAGNTIYF	TGTGCTAGTGGGACAGGTGAAGCTGGAAACACCATATATTTT
14	TRBJ1-2	.	TRBV7-2	TRBD1	CASSPQQGSYGYTF	TGTGCCAGCAGCCCCCAACAGGGGAGCTATGGCTACACCTTC
15	TRBJ2-1	few	TRBV6-6	.	CASSRPSSSYNEQFF	TGTGCCAGCAGTCGACCCTCTTCCTCCTACAATGAGCAGTTCTTC
17	TRBJ2-1	.	TRBV19	TRBD2	CASRRSGGVQGYNEQFF	TGTGCCAGTAGGAGAAGCGGGGGGGTACAGGGATACAATGAGCAGTTCTTC
15	TRBJ2-5	few	TRBV7-3	TRBD1	CASSLNGQGMETQYF	TGTGCCAGCAGCTTAAACGGACAGGGGATGGAGACCCAGTACTTC
14	TRBJ1-5	.	TRBV2	.	CASSDVVPNQPQHF	TGTGCCAGCAGCGACGTTGTCCCCAATCAGCCCCAGCATTTT
12	TRBJ1-1	.	TRBV25-1	.	CASSRVSTEAFF	TGTGCCAGCAGTAGAGTGAGCACTGAAGCTTTCTTT
13	TRBJ2-7	.	TRBV27	TRBD1	CASGSDRAYEQYF	TGTGCCAGCGGGTCGGACAGGGCCTACGAGCAGTACTTC
14	TRBJ2-6	.	TRBV2	TRBD1	CASNRGLGANVLTF	TGTGCCAGCAACAGGGGGCTGGGGGCCAACGTCCTGACTTTC
18	TRBJ2-1	.	TRBV15	TRBD2	CATSRPAKIAGLYNEQFF	TGTGCCACCAGCAGACCGGCCAAGATAGCGGGCCTCTACAATGAGCAGTTCTTC
13	TRBJ2-7	few	TRBV7-3	.	CASSPKTGSEQYF	TGTGCCAGCAGCCCTAAGACTGGAAGCGAGCAGTACTTC
12	TRBJ1-1	few	TRBV10-3	.	CAIRDDGTEAFF	TGTGCCATCAGAGATGACGGGACTGAAGCTTTCTTT
15	TRBJ2-3	few	TRBV11-3	TRBD1	CASRPGTVSTDTQYF	TGTGCCAGCAGGCCCGGGACAGTAAGCACAGATACGCAGTATTTT
12	TRBJ1-1	.	TRBV5-1	.	CASSLGLTEAFF	TGCGCCAGCAGCTTGGGTCTAACTGAAGCTTTCTTT
16	TRBJ1-5	few	TRBV6-6	TRBD1	CASSPDVGGFNQPQHF	TGTGCCAGCAGCCCCGATGTAGGGGGCTTTAATCAGCCCCAGCATTTT
14	TRBJ1-2	.	TRBV30	.	CAWNFRRGNYGYTF	TGTGCCTGGAACTTTAGGAGGGGGAACTATGGCTACACCTTC
15	TRBJ1-6	few	TRBV14	.	CASSQVQGGGSPLHF	TGTGCCAGCAGCCAAGTCCAGGGCGGCGGTTCACCCCTCCACTTT
15	TRBJ1-5	few	TRBV1	.	CTSSQGGYSNQPQHF	TGCACCAGCAGCCAAGGTGGCTATAGCAATCAGCCCCAGCATTTT
18	TRBJ2-3	.	TRBV4-3	.	CASSQEAGGGGYTDTQYF	TGCGCCAGCAGCCAAGAGGCTGGAGGGGGCGGTTACACAGATACGCAGTATTTT
14	TRBJ2-3	few	TRBV6-1	.	CASSLRTETDTQYF	TGTGCCAGCAGTCTGCGGACAGAGACAGATACGCAGTATTTT
12	TRBJ2-7	.	TRBV6-6	.	CASSTGHGEQYF	TGTGCCAGCAGTACAGGGCATGGGGAGCAGTACTTC
16	TRBJ1-6	.	TRBV23-1	TRBD1	CASSHLYRGYNSPLHF	TGCGCCAGCAGTCATCTCTACAGGGGCTATAATTCACCCCTCCACTTT
19	TRBJ2-3	.	TRBV7-2	TRBD2	CASSFTRTSGGAGTDTQYF	TGTGCCAGCAGCTTCACCAGGACTAGCGGGGGGGCGGGCACAGATACGCAGTATTTT
13	TRBJ2-5	few	TRBV28	.	CASSFSVQETQYF	TGTGCCAGCAGTTTTTCGGTCCAGGAGACCCAGTACTTC
14	TRBJ2-3	few	TRBV7-9	TRBD2	CASPPSGVQDTQYF	TGTGCCAGCCCCCCTAGCGGGGTACAGGATACGCAGTATTTT
17	TRBJ2-5	.	TRBV4-1	.	CASSHSRAVKLQETQYF	TGCGCCAGCAGCCACAGTAGGGCAGTGAAACTCCAAGAGACCCAGTACTTC
14	TRBJ2-3	.	TRBV5-1	.	CASSLRQHTDTQYF	TGCGCCAGCAGCCTCCGACAGCACACAGATACGCAGTATTTT
14	TRBJ2-3	.	TRBV7-2	.	CASSLVRVTDTQYF	TGTGCCAGCAGCTTAGTCCGGGTTACAGATACGCAGTATTTT
15	TRBJ1-5	few	TRBV7-2	TRBD1	CASSLRGTGDQPQHF	TGTGCCAGCAGCTTACGCGGGACAGGGGATCAGCCCCAGCATTTT
13	TRBJ2-2	few	TRBV5-1	.	CASSPRDTGELFF	TGCGCCAGCAGTCCCAGGGACACCGGGGAGCTGTTTTTT
13	TRBJ1-6	few	TRBV9	.	CASSVDGNSPLHF	TGTGCCAGCAGCGTAGACGGGAATTCACCCCTCCACTTT
11	TRBJ2-4	.	TRBV5-1	.	CASSFENIQYF	TGCGCCAGCAGCTTTGAAAACATTCAGTACTTC
14	TRBJ2-1	.	TRBV18	.	CASSPRDGYNEQFF	TGTGCCAGCTCACCACGAGACGGCTACAATGAGCAGTTCTTC
15	TRBJ2-3	few	TRBV4-2	TRBD1	CASSRNRGSTDTQYF	TGTGCCAGCAGCCGAAACAGGGGCAGCACAGATACGCAGTATTTT
16	TRBJ2-6	.	TRBV19	TRBD2	CASSPPGGSGANVLTF	TGTGCCAGTAGCCCGCCGGGGGGATCTGGGGCCAACGTCCTGACTTTC
13	TRBJ2-3	.	TRBV18	.	CASSPREPDTQYF	TGTGCCAGCTCACCCCGGGAACCAGATACGCAGTATTTT
14	TRBJ2-2	.	TRBV25-1	.	CASTYMANTGELFF	TGTGCCAGCACTTACATGGCGAACACCGGGGAGCTGTTTTTT